The 2 T cell receptor beta chains in this list originate from one sample, sequenced in a study of cytomegalovirus exposure and HLA in healthy donors. Sequenced by immunoSEQ multiplex PCR; TCRdb stores in-frame clones only, minus some. This sample yields roughly 300,000 clones, of which roughly nine tenths are seen a single time; over 1% belongs to the top ten. Sequenced input: PBMCs. The source is a woman between 25 and 40 years old in good health and CMV-seropositive.

A note on this clone: This sample also contains other DNA sequences that code for the same CDR3. The chain uses TRBV27 and TRBJ2-7, with a possible D match to TRBD2 (5 bases). This CDR3 is built from 14 residues. Trimming removed 3 bases at V and 0 bases at J, with 9 bases between. Per germline, CDR1 MNHEY and CDR2 SMNVEV (reference sequence). CDR3 nucleotide sequence: TGTGCCAGCAGTTTTAGCGAGAGCTCCTACGAGCAGTACTTC. This sequence encodes CASSFSESSYEQYF.

The genes are TRBV7-9 and TRBJ1-2; D gene uncertain. The germline V and J ends were trimmed by 1 base and 2 bases, with 5 bases remaining between them. Germline CDR1 SEHNR, CDR2 FQNEAQ (reference sequence). CDR3 length: 13 amino acids. This CDR3 is CASSLVQNYGYTF. Here the CDR3 DNA reads TGTGCCAGCAGCTTAGTACAGAACTATGGCTACACCTTC.